The 11 T cell receptor beta chains below come from one sample, sequenced in a study of PD-1 blockade in classical Hodgkin lymphoma. The table came from immunoSEQ multiplex PCR; TCRdb's copy has only in-frame clones and leaves some out. The sample includes about 27,000 clones, approximately 86% of them seen just once. Patients all relapsed after autologous stem cell transplantation, and there was variation in brentuximab vedotin exposure. After PBMCs were thawed, their CD8+ T cells were isolated by magnetic negative selection. The sequenced sample was CD8+ T cells from blood, obtained at baseline. These receptors all come from a human donor with classical Hodgkin lymphoma.

The V and J genes are TRBV5-1 and TRBJ2-7; 14 bases fit TRBD2. CDR3 size: 18 residues. Germline-derived CDR1 and CDR2 are SGHRS and YFSETQ. The junction had 14 bases not matched to a gene; V was cut back by 7 bases and J by 2 bases. CDR3 sequence: CASLDVGTSGSGAYEQYF. CDR3 bases: TGCGCCAGCCTCGACGTAGGGACTAGCGGGAGTGGCGCCTACGAGCAGTACTTC.

V and J are TRBV29-1 and TRBJ2-7; 7 bases align to TRBD2. CDR1 and CDR2 from the germline V gene are SQVTM and ANQGSEA. The V gene end was trimmed by 0 bases and the J gene end by 3 bases; junction bases not matched to a gene: 8. The CDR3 length is 15 residues. DNA for the CDR3: TGCAGCGTTGAAGATCTCGCCCCGGGGGGCTACGAGCAGTACTTC. It codes for CSVEDLAPGGYEQYF.

The V and J genes are TRBV5-6 and TRBJ1-5; D unclear. Germline V gene data show CDR1 as SGHDT and CDR2 as YYEEEE. The V gene lost 3 bases and the J gene lost 3 bases, with 4 bases spanning the gap. The CDR3 contains 12 residues. CDR3 sequence: CASSYHNQPQHF. CDR3 nucleotides: TGTGCCAGCAGCTATCACAATCAGCCCCAGCATTTT.

The chain joins TRBV27 to TRBJ2-7, with D possibly TRBD2 on 5 matching bases. Trimming left V 7 bases short and J 2 bases short, with 9 bases between. CDR3 length: 12 residues. Germline CDR1 is MNHEY and CDR2 is SMNVEV (reference sequence). CDR3 sequence reads: CASTAGTYEQYF. The CDR3 DNA reads as TGTGCCAGCACGGCCGGGACCTACGAGCAGTACTTC.

CDR3 in DNA: TGTGCCAGCAGCCGGAACAGGGGAGTGGGCAATCAGCCCCAGCATTTT. Its translation: CASSRNRGVGNQPQHF. This chain joins TRBV5-5 and TRBJ1-5; 7 bases fit TRBD1. From germline, CDR1 is SGHKS and CDR2 YYEKEE (reference sequence). V was pared by 4 bases and J by 2 bases, with 9 bases of the junction left unmatched. The CDR3 is 16 amino acids.

The V and J genes are TRBV30 and TRBJ1-3; TRBD1 might be the D (5 bases). Germline V gene lookup returns CDR1 GTSNPN and CDR2 SVGIG (reference sequence). This CDR3 has 13 residues. Trimming removed 1 base at V and 8 bases at J, with 12 bases between. For the CDR3, the DNA is TGTGCCTGGAGTGCCAGGGATGGGGACACCATATATTTT. Its translation is CAWSARDGDTIYF.

This chain links TRBV29-1 with TRBJ2-7, with 10 bases that match TRBD1. J was trimmed by 2 bases and V by 3 bases; bases with no gene match: 7. Per the germline V gene, CDR1 is SQVTM and CDR2 is ANQGSEA. The CDR3 covers 15 residues. The DNA for the CDR3 is TGCAGCGTTGAGATTACCGGGACAGGGGCCTACGAGCAGTACTTC. As protein: CSVEITGTGAYEQYF.

The chain is built from TRBV6-5 and TRBJ2-7, with D perhaps assigned TRBD1 or TRBD2 (5 bases each). Germline V gene data show CDR1 as MNHEY and CDR2 as SVGAGI. The CDR3 consists of 15 residues. Deletions cut 4 bases from V and 0 bases from J, with 13 bases between. The CDR3 loop is CASSSLMGVSYEQYF. CDR3 nucleotides: TGTGCCAGCAGTTCCTTGATGGGGGTCTCCTACGAGCAGTACTTC.

V usage is TRBV9 and J usage is TRBJ1-1, with D unclear. Germline V gene sequence: CDR1 SGDLS, CDR2 YYNGEE. This CDR3 has 15 amino acids. Trimming shortened V by 4 bases and J by 4 bases, and 17 bases separated the two germline ends. CDR3 sequence: CASSPRAAEITEAFF. CDR3 sequence (DNA): TGTGCCAGCAGCCCCCGGGCCGCTGAGATCACTGAAGCTTTCTTT.

The V gene is TRBV7-9, the J gene TRBJ2-7, with 9 bases aligning to TRBD2. V dropped 5 bases and J dropped 2; count of bases not matched to a gene: 10. The CDR3 runs 16 residues. Germline CDR1 SEHNR, CDR2 FQNEAQ (reference sequence). The CDR3 loop reads CASSTGVVAGAYEQYF. The CDR3 DNA is TGTGCCAGCAGCACAGGGGTCGTAGCGGGGGCCTACGAGCAGTACTTC.

V is TRBV2 and J is TRBJ1-4; D is possibly TRBD1 (5 bases). Per the germline V gene, CDR1 is SNHLY and CDR2 is FYNNEI. The V and J ends lost 0 bases and 8 bases respectively, with 16 bases between them. This CDR3 contains 16 residues. The CDR3 nucleotides are TGTGCCAGCAGTGAAGCGCTAAGGCAGGGTTGGGAAAAACTGTTTTTT. Protein: CASSEALRQGWEKLFF.